This TCR beta chain was identified during a study of cytomegalovirus exposure and HLA in healthy donors. Some clones are missing from TCRdb's copy, which holds only in-frame ones; the method was immunoSEQ multiplex PCR. The sample contains 35,000 to 40,000 clones, approximately 92% of which appear only once. Findings and limits, study-wide: Diagnosis of cytomegalovirus status made by the classifier reportedly showed high specificity and sensitivity.

In the case of this clone: Its antigen is not identified.

The clonotype originates from a man aged 18 to 30 in good health and CMV-seronegative. Specimen: PBMCs.

CDR3 in amino acids: CASSLGGTEARYTF. The CDR3 DNA reads TGTGCCAGCAGTTTAGGAGGGACAGAGGCTCGCTACACCTTC. The chain combines TRBV28 with TRBJ1-2; 7 bases are a match to TRBD1. Germline loops: CDR1 MDHEN, CDR2 SYDVKM. V was pared by 2 bases and J by 9 bases, with 9 bases of the junction left unmatched. The CDR3 length is 14 residues.